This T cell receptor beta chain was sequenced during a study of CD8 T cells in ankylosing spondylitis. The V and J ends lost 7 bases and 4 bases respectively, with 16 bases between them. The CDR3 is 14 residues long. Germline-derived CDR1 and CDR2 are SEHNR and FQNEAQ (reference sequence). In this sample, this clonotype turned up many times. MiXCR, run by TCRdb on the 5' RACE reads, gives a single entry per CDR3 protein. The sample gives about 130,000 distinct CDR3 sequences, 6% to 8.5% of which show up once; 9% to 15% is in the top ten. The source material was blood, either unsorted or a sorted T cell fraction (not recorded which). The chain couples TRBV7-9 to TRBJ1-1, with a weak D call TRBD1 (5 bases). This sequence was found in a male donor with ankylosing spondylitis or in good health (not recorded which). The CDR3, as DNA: TGTGCCAGCACCTCTCCGTGGGGGACCACTGAAGCTTTCTTT. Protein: CASTSPWGTTEAFF.